The 5 T cell receptor beta chains presented below share a single source sample, sequenced in a study of blood T cell repertoires in COVID-19. Only in-frame clones appear in the TCRdb table, and some are missing; sequencing was by immunoSEQ multiplex PCR. This sample has 190,000 or so clones, with around 83% found just once. The specimen sequenced was peripheral blood. The origin of the receptors is a woman aged 25 to 45 with active or convalescent COVID-19.

The chain couples TRBV29-1 to TRBJ1-1; 10 bases agree with TRBD1. The germline V gene has CDR1 SQVTM and CDR2 ANQGSEA. This CDR3 has 16 amino acids. V lost 8 bases to trimming and J lost 1 base; unmatched junction nucleotides: 13. The CDR3 coding sequence is TGCAGCACCTCCTCGGAGACAGGGGGCTGGAACACTGAAGCTTTCTTT. It specifies CSTSSETGGWNTEAFF.

This chain connects TRBV7-9 to TRBJ2-7, with 9 bases identical to TRBD1. The CDR3 totals 14 residues. With 4 bases clipped from V and 2 bases from J, the junction kept 3 bases outside the gene matches. Germline lookup yields CDR1 SEHNR and CDR2 FQNEAQ (reference sequence). CDR3 bases: TGTGCCAGCAGCTCCCGACAGGGGGCCTACGAGCAGTACTTC. Amino acid sequence: CASSSRQGAYEQYF.

This rearrangement joins TRBV11-2 to TRBJ2-1, with 11 bases identical to TRBD2. The trim removed 5 bases at V and 3 bases at J, leaving 6 bases unmatched. The CDR3 covers 16 residues. Per the germline V gene, CDR1 is SGHAT and CDR2 is FQNNGV. CDR3 loop: CASSPGLAGRYNEQFF. CDR3 sequence (DNA): TGTGCCAGCAGCCCTGGACTAGCGGGCCGCTACAATGAGCAGTTCTTC.

The rearrangement uses TRBV7-2 and TRBJ2-7; no clear D gene. CDR3 size: 13 residues. Germline lookup yields CDR1 SGHTA and CDR2 FQGNSA. Trimming took 1 base from V and 6 from J, leaving 10 bases between them. This chain's CDR3 is CASSLGHRGEQYF. DNA of the CDR3: TGTGCCAGCAGCTTAGGGCACCGAGGCGAGCAGTACTTC. The full variable domain, its missing parts supplied by reference TRBV7-2 and TRBJ2-7, is GAGVSQSPSNKVTEKGKDVELRCDPISGHTALYWYRQSLGQGLEFLIYFQGNSAPDKSGLPSDRFSAERTGGSVSTLTIQRTQQEDSAVYLCASSLGHRGEQYFGPGTRLTVT.

The chain uses TRBV30 and TRBJ2-7; tentatively, D is TRBD1 (5 bases). Trimming cost V 1 base and J 6 bases, with 7 bases left between them. This CDR3 has 11 residues. Looked up from germline, CDR1 is GTSNPN and CDR2 is SVGIG (reference sequence). CDR3 region: CAWSGTGEQYF. The CDR3 bases are TGTGCCTGGAGTGGAACAGGCGAGCAGTACTTC.